The 2 T cell receptor beta chains in this list originate from one sample, sequenced in a study of T cells in Graves' hyperthyroidism and ophthalmopathy. Authors of the study amplified TCR beta CDR3 regions from RNA transcripts. HTBI primers were the set used in a first-round RT-PCR of the TCR CDR3. TCRdb re-derived calls from the multiplex PCR reads in MiXCR, one entry per CDR3 protein. The sample includes about 260,000 distinct CDR3 sequences, 25% seen only once; the top ten take approximately 25%. Input material: blood. The origin of the receptors is a man aged 35 to 55 with Graves' hyperthyroidism that later progressed to Graves' ophthalmopathy.

This clonotype was seen at least ten times. The V call is TRBV12-3 or TRBV12-4, the J call TRBJ1-1, with D perhaps TRBD1 (5 bases). The CDR3 is 15 residues long. V dropped 6 bases and J dropped 1 base, with 15 bases sitting between them. The CDR3 spells CASSPRGSTNTEAFF. Written as DNA, the CDR3 is TGTGCCAGCAGCCCCCGGGGGTCCACGAACACTGAAGCTTTCTTT.

The DNA of the CDR3 is TGTGCCAGCAGCGATAGTACCCCGGGACTAGGATTGGCACGGTACTTC. It translates to CASSDSTPGLGLARYF. This chain joins TRBV6-4 and TRBJ2-7, with 8 bases matching TRBD2. The CDR3 is made up of 16 amino acids. Germline CDR1 and CDR2: MRHNA and SNTAGT. V dropped 6 bases and J dropped 12; count of bases not matched to a gene: 22.